The rows below give T cell receptor beta chains drawn from one sample of a study of early T cells in non-severe SARS-CoV-2 infection. TCRdb analysed the 5' RACE reads with MiXCR anew, one entry per CDR3 protein. The table lists more than 80,000 distinct CDR3 sequences, approximately 11% of them singletons, with around 5.4% in the top ten. The sample taken for sequencing was whole blood. Receptors originate from an adult who was a healthcare worker with PCR-confirmed SARS-CoV-2 infection or an uninfected control (not recorded which). CDR3s include the opening cysteine and the closing phenylalanine or tryptophan. The D gene is left open where the match is weak. The size field is filled for only some rows; it gives once, few, many or a size class.

TRBV13,-,14,-,TRBJ2-7,TGTGCCAGCAGCTCCCTGGACAGCTCCTACGAGCAGTACTTC,CASSSLDSSYEQYF
TRBV12-3/TRBV12-4,few,13,-,TRBJ1-2,TGTGCCAGCAGCAAGCCCGGCAACTATGGCTACACCTTC,CASSKPGNYGYTF
TRBV24-1,many,12,-,TRBJ1-1,TGTGCCACCAGTGATTTCGGGACTGAAGCTTTCTTT,CATSDFGTEAFF
TRBV7-8,many,15,-,TRBJ2-3,TGTGCCAGCAGCTTATTATCCACTAGCACAGATACGCAGTATTTT,CASSLLSTSTDTQYF
TRBV2,many,15,TRBD2,TRBJ2-1,TGTGCCAGCAGGACTAGCGGGGGCTCCTACAATGAGCAGTTCTTC,CASRTSGGSYNEQFF
TRBV9,-,18,TRBD2,TRBJ2-3,TGTGCCAGCAGCCCCCGGACTAGCGGGGGGGGACACACAGATACGCAGTATTTT,CASSPRTSGGGHTDTQYF
TRBV3-1,-,15,-,TRBJ2-5,TGTGCCAGCAGCCAAGGGTACGGCTACAAAGAGACCCAGTACTTC,CASSQGYGYKETQYF
TRBV5-1,many,12,-,TRBJ2-7,TGCGCCAGCAGCTTAGGACATTACGAGCAGTACTTC,CASSLGHYEQYF
TRBV12-3/TRBV12-4,few,14,-,TRBJ1-2,TGTGCCAGCAGTTTCCTCGAAGGTAGCTATGGCTACACCTTC,CASSFLEGSYGYTF
TRBV6-1,few,14,-,TRBJ1-5,TGTGCCAGCAGGTTACACAATAGCAATCAGCCCCAGCATTTT,CASRLHNSNQPQHF
TRBV4-2,many,17,TRBD2,TRBJ2-3,TGTGCCAGCAGCCAAGAGACTGTAGCGGGAGGGTCGGATACGCAGTATTTT,CASSQETVAGGSDTQYF
TRBV4-2,many,13,-,TRBJ1-4,TGTGCCAGCAGCCAACCTGGACCAGAAAAACTGTTTTTT,CASSQPGPEKLFF
TRBV5-1,few,13,-,TRBJ1-1,TGCGCCAGCAGAGAACAGTTAAACACTGAAGCTTTCTTT,CASREQLNTEAFF
TRBV3-1,many,15,TRBD1,TRBJ1-6,TGTGCCAGCAGAACCGGACAGGGGGCCAATTCACCCCTCCACTTT,CASRTGQGANSPLHF
TRBV6-1,-,13,-,TRBJ2-3,TGTGCCAGCAGTGCTACAGGGAAAGATACGCAGTATTTT,CASSATGKDTQYF
TRBV7-3,-,13,-,TRBJ1-1,TGTGCCAGCAGCTTAATAGGGGGCACTGAAGCTTTCTTT,CASSLIGGTEAFF
TRBV28,many,14,TRBD1,TRBJ2-7,TGTGCCAGCACCCGGGACAGCCAATTCTACGAGCAGTACTTC,CASTRDSQFYEQYF
TRBV5-4,many,16,-,TRBJ2-5,TGTGCCAGCAGCTCCCGTCGGTTGGTCACCCAAGAGACCCAGTACTTC,CASSSRRLVTQETQYF
TRBV2,few,15,TRBD1,TRBJ2-2,TGTGCCACCTCCGGGACAGGGGGCCTTACCGGGGAGCTGTTTTTT,CATSGTGGLTGELFF
TRBV7-2,-,16,-,TRBJ2-5,TGTGCCAGCAGCTCCCAGCCCCCGGGGCAGGGAGAGACCCAGTACTTC,CASSSQPPGQGETQYF
TRBV27,many,12,-,TRBJ1-1,TGTGCCAGCAGGGACGGAGGGACTGAAGCTTTCTTT,CASRDGGTEAFF
TRBV18,many,14,-,TRBJ1-4,TGTGCCAGCTCACCATCCGGGCTAGGGGAAAAACTGTTTTTT,CASSPSGLGEKLFF
TRBV5-1,few,15,-,TRBJ2-1,TGCGCCAGCATGCAGGGATTGATGTCGTACAATGAGCAGTTCTTC,CASMQGLMSYNEQFF
TRBV7-3,many,15,-,TRBJ2-1,TGTGCCAGCAGCTTGGACCTTAGGGCTCGCAATGAGCAGTTCTTC,CASSLDLRARNEQFF
TRBV20-1,many,15,TRBD2,TRBJ2-1,TGCAGTGCCCGGAGGCGCGGGAGAGCAGACAATGAGCAGTTCTTC,CSARRRGRADNEQFF
TRBV29-1,many,11,-,TRBJ1-2,TGCAGCGTTTACAGCCCCGATGGCTACACCTTC,CSVYSPDGYTF
TRBV6-5,many,13,-,TRBJ2-2,TGTGCCAGCAGTTACTCTGGCACCGGGGAGCTGTTTTTT,CASSYSGTGELFF
TRBV5-1,few,13,-,TRBJ1-1,TGCGCCAGCAGCTTGGGGTTCGGCTCTGAAGCTTTCTTT,CASSLGFGSEAFF
TRBV5-1,few,20,TRBD2,TRBJ2-1,TGCGCCAGCAGCTTGGTTCCTAGCGGGAGTGTGGAAAGCTCCTACAATGAGCAGTTCTTC,CASSLVPSGSVESSYNEQFF
TRBV6-4,few,13,TRBD1,TRBJ2-7,TGTGCCAGCAGTGTCGCAGGGGGTTACGAGCAGTACTTC,CASSVAGGYEQYF
TRBV10-3,many,13,TRBD1,TRBJ2-2,TGTGCCACCCGGGACAGCAACACCGGGGAGCTGTTTTTT,CATRDSNTGELFF
TRBV5-1,-,14,TRBD1,TRBJ1-2,TGCGCCAGCAGCTCGGGACAGGGCCTCTATGGCTACACCTTC,CASSSGQGLYGYTF
TRBV3-1,many,11,-,TRBJ2-7,TGTGCCAGCAGCCAAGGGGACGAGCAGTACTTC,CASSQGDEQYF
TRBV29-1,-,13,-,TRBJ1-1,TGCAGCGTTGAAGAACAGCTGAACACTGAAGCTTTCTTT,CSVEEQLNTEAFF
TRBV3-1,-,14,-,TRBJ1-2,TGTGCCAGCAGCCAAGGCGGCAGGGTCTCCGGCTACACCTTC,CASSQGGRVSGYTF
TRBV6-1,-,15,TRBD1,TRBJ1-4,TGTGCCAGCAGTCCGTGGACAGGAGAAAATGAAAAACTGTTTTTT,CASSPWTGENEKLFF